Below, one T cell receptor (beta chain) is given with its context. This sample was taken from a study of blood T cell repertoires in COVID-19. At the level of the study: The analysed material was cDNA or gDNA that came from T cells, B-cell-depleted T cells, or PBMCs.

CDR1 is SGHDT, CDR2 YYEEEE, per germline. The CDR3 has 13 residues. The V gene end was trimmed by 4 bases and the J gene end by 4 bases; junction bases not matched to a gene: 5. Libraries were prepared by immunoSEQ multiplex PCR; TCRdb keeps only in-frame clonotypes and omits some of them. The sample contains about 320,000 clones, 87% of which appear only once. Recruitment covered about two dozen US areas and drew participants whose ages spanned 18 to 89 years. Assignment of participants to cohorts was predicated upon participant-reported clinical history. This sequence originates from a woman under 30 who had recovered from COVID-19. The sequencing input was PBMCs or T cells enriched from blood (not recorded which). V is TRBV5-6 and J is TRBJ2-7; 7 nucleotides line up with TRBD1. As DNA, the CDR3 is TGTGCCAGCAGCACGGACAGGTCGTACGAGCAGTACTTC. It codes for CASSTDRSYEQYF.